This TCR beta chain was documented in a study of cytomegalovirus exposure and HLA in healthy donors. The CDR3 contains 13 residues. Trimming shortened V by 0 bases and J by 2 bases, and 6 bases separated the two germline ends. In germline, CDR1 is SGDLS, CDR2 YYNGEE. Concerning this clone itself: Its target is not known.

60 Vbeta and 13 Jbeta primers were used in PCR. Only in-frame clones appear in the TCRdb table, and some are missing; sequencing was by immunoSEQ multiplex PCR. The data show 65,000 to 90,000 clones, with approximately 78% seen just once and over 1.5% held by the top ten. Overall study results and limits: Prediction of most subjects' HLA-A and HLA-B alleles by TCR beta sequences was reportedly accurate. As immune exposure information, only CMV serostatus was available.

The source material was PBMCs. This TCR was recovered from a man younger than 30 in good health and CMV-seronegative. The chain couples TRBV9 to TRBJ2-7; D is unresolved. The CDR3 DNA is TGTGCCAGCAGCGTAGCCGGAGCCTACGAGCAGTACTTC. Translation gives CASSVAGAYEQYF.